These 32 T cell receptor beta chains originate from one sample sequenced in a study of blood T cell repertoires in COVID-19. Profiling relied on immunoSEQ multiplex PCR, and the TCRdb table lists in-frame clones only, not all of them. The table shows roughly 130,000 clones, with 79% occurring only once. The sequencing input was peripheral blood. The source of these receptors is a woman in her seventies with COVID-19, enrolled during active disease.

Remarks on this clone: The sample contains more than one DNA sequence encoding this CDR3. The chain uses TRBV18 and TRBJ1-2; tentatively, D is TRBD1 (5 bases). This CDR3 has 13 amino acids. The ends were cut back, 3 bases at V and 2 bases at J, with 7 bases in the middle. Germline CDR1 and CDR2: KGHSH and LQKENI. The CDR3, as DNA: TGTGCCAGCTCACCTGGGGGGAACTATGGCTACACCTTC. It specifies CASSPGGNYGYTF.

The rearrangement joins TRBV2 to TRBJ2-3; 9 nucleotides line up with TRBD2. CDR3 length: 16 amino acids. Germline V lookup: CDR1 SNHLY, CDR2 FYNNEI. V trimming: 6 bases; J trimming: 1 base; junction bases outside the gene matches: 8. The chain's CDR3 is CASSPTSGWGTDTQYF. The CDR3 DNA sequence: TGTGCCAGCAGCCCTACTAGCGGGTGGGGCACAGATACGCAGTATTTT.

The J gene is TRBJ2-3, the V gene TRBV7-9, with 9 bases matching TRBD1. Germline loops: CDR1 SEHNR, CDR2 FQNEAQ (reference sequence). J was trimmed by 0 bases and V by 6 bases; bases with no gene match: 4. The CDR3 has 15 residues. This CDR3 is CASRGQGPSTDTQYF. The CDR3, as DNA: TGTGCCAGCAGGGGACAGGGCCCCAGCACAGATACGCAGTATTTT. Combining the CDR3 with reference TRBV7-9 and TRBJ2-3 gives the whole variable domain DTGVSQNPRHKITKRGQNVTFRCDPISEHNRLYWYRQTLGQGPEFLTYFQNEAQLEKSRLLSDRFSAERPKGSFSTLEIQRTEQGDSAMYLCASRGQGPSTDTQYFGPGTRLTVL.

Of note for this clone: This may come from a read error, since a much larger clone is one base off. The genes are TRBV4-2 and TRBJ2-7; D is unresolved. The CDR3 extends over 11 amino acids. Germline CDR1 reads LGHNA; CDR2 reads YNFKEQ. The CDR3 DNA is TGTGCCAGCAGCCCGGAGAGTGAGCAGTGCTTC. Translating it yields CASSPESEQCF.

DNA for the CDR3: TGTGCCAGCAGCCTTGACAGGGGATACGAGCAGTACTTC. Translation: CASSLDRGYEQYF. The chain couples TRBV5-8 to TRBJ2-7, with 8 nucleotides matching TRBD1. CDR1 is SGHTS, CDR2 YDEGEE, per germline. V shed 4 bases, J shed 4 bases, and the junction held 4 bases outside the gene matches. The CDR3 extends over 13 amino acids.

The rearrangement uses TRBV5-8 and TRBJ2-3, with 8 nucleotides matching TRBD1. Germline lookup yields CDR1 SGHTS and CDR2 YDEGEE. V was pared by 2 bases and J by 6 bases, with 5 bases of the junction left unmatched. CDR3 length: 14 amino acids. The DNA for the CDR3 is TGTGCCAGCAGCTTCGGACAGGGAGCGGATACGCAGTATTTT. Protein product: CASSFGQGADTQYF.

This clone occurred a few times. The rearrangement uses TRBV24-1 and TRBJ2-7, with TRBD2 matching over 7 bases. The CDR3 extends over 13 amino acids. Trimming removed 2 bases from V and 9 bases from J; junction bases left unmatched: 6. Per germline, CDR1 KGHDR and CDR2 SFDVKD. CDR3 DNA sequence: TGTGCCACCAGTGATTGGGACTACCTTGGGCAGTACTTC. Translated, it gives CATSDWDYLGQYF.

V is TRBV5-4 and J is TRBJ2-2; 9 bases align to TRBD1. V shed 4 bases and J 5 bases; nucleotides not matched to a gene: 9. The CDR3 extends over 16 amino acids. CDR1 SGHNT and CDR2 YYREEE come from the germline V gene (reference sequence). CDR3 in amino acids: CASSDSGQGTTGELFF. For the CDR3, the DNA is TGTGCCAGCAGCGATAGTGGACAGGGGACGACCGGGGAGCTGTTTTTT. Supplemented by reference TRBV5-4 and TRBJ2-2, the full variable domain reads ETGVTQSPTHLIKTRGQQVTLRCSSQSGHNTVSWYQQALGQGPQFIFQYYREEENGRGNFPPRFSGLQFPNYSSELNVNALELDDSALYLCASSDSGQGTTGELFFGEGSRLTVL.

In this sample, this clone turned up a few times. The chain uses TRBV5-5 and TRBJ1-6; D unclear. Deletions cut 3 bases from V and 9 bases from J, with 7 bases between. CDR1 is SGHKS, CDR2 YYEKEE, per germline (reference sequence). The CDR3 runs to 12 residues. CDR3 amino acids: CASSSTGSPLHF. The DNA for the CDR3 is TGTGCCAGCAGCTCTACGGGTTCACCCCTCCACTTT.

The gene calls are TRBV5-1 and TRBJ1-5; 10 bases match TRBD1. The ends lost 5 bases at V and 4 bases at J; junction bases unmatched: 12. The germline CDR1 and CDR2 sequences are SGHRS and YFSETQ. This CDR3 comprises 17 residues. The CDR3 region has the DNA TGCGCCAGCAGTAGCGGGCCGAGGGGACAGGGGAATCAGCCCCAGCATTTT. Amino acid sequence: CASSSGPRGQGNQPQHF.

V is TRBV19 and J is TRBJ2-7, with a tentative D call TRBD1 (6 bases). CDR3 length: 15 amino acids. CDR1 is LNHDA, CDR2 SQIVND, per germline (reference sequence). V lost 2 bases, J lost 0 bases, and 11 bases lay in between. CDR3 nucleotide sequence: TGTGCCAGTAGTATACAGGGGTCCAGCTCCTACGAGCAGTACTTC. It is translated as CASSIQGSSSYEQYF. The full variable domain, with the rest looked up from reference TRBV19 and TRBJ2-7, is DGGITQSPKYLFRKEGQNVTLSCEQNLNHDAMYWYRQDPGQGLRLIYYSQIVNDFQKGDIAEGYSVSREKKESFPLTVTSAQKNPTAFYLCASSIQGSSSYEQYFGPGTRLTVT.

This sequence joins TRBV6-2 or TRBV6-3 and TRBJ2-1; D perhaps matches TRBD2 (7 bases). The germline CDR1 and CDR2 sequences are MNHEY and SVGEGT. This CDR3 region has 15 residues. Trimming took off 0 bases at V and 7 bases at J, with 13 bases between the two ends. The chain's CDR3 is CASSYSGGRLNEQFF. CDR3 in DNA: TGTGCCAGCAGTTACTCGGGGGGGCGGTTGAATGAGCAGTTCTTC.

This clone was recorded a few times. This sequence joins TRBV2 and TRBJ1-2; D remains unclear. Trimming stripped 7 bases from V and 0 bases from J, with 6 bases between. This CDR3 contains 12 residues. Looked up from germline, CDR1 is SNHLY and CDR2 is FYNNEI. The CDR3 DNA reads TGTGCCAGCAACAGAGCTAACTATGGCTACACCTTC. Amino acid sequence: CASNRANYGYTF.

This chain links TRBV18 with TRBJ1-6, with 7 bases fitting TRBD1. V lost 3 bases, J lost 8 bases, and 10 bases stayed unmatched. Germline lookup yields CDR1 KGHSH and CDR2 LQKENI. This CDR3 comprises 16 residues. For the CDR3, the DNA is TGTGCCAGCTCACCGCACGCCGGGACAGAACATTCACCCCTCCACTTT. Amino acid sequence: CASSPHAGTEHSPLHF.

This chain joins TRBV4-2 and TRBJ2-2, with 9 bases aligning to TRBD2. From germline, CDR1 is LGHNA and CDR2 YNFKEQ. V trimming: 2 bases; J trimming: 3 bases; junction bases outside the gene matches: 4. The CDR3 totals 16 residues. CDR3 DNA: TGTGCCAGCAGCCAACGGCGGGGGGGAGACACCGGGGAGCTGTTTTTT. The encoded protein is CASSQRRGGDTGELFF.

This clone came up a few times. The V gene is TRBV3-1 (or the pseudogene TRBV3-2), the J gene TRBJ2-2; a possible D gene is TRBD1 (5 bases). Germline V gene sequence: CDR1 LGHDT, CDR2 YNNKEL (reference sequence). This CDR3 comprises 15 residues. The ends were cut back, 4 bases at V and 1 base at J, with 10 bases in the middle. The DNA for the CDR3 is TGTGCCAGCAGCCCGTTGACAGTGAACACCGGGGAGCTGTTTTTT. Translation gives CASSPLTVNTGELFF.

This chain joins TRBV4-2 and TRBJ2-7; 9 bases map to TRBD1. Germline CDR1 and CDR2: LGHNA and YNFKEQ. The CDR3 has 16 residues. V was pared by 3 bases and J by 6 bases, with 12 bases of the junction left unmatched. CDR3 in amino acids: CASSHPGQGSLGEQYF. Here the CDR3 DNA reads TGTGCCAGCAGCCACCCGGGACAGGGTAGTCTTGGCGAGCAGTACTTC.

The CDR3 sequence is CASSSSGVYGTNEKLFF. In DNA, the CDR3 is TGTGCCAGCAGTAGTTCAGGGGTTTACGGGACTAATGAAAAACTGTTTTTT. The chain joins TRBV27 to TRBJ1-4; perhaps TRBD1 as D (6 bases). Germline CDR1 is MNHEY and CDR2 is SMNVEV (reference sequence). This CDR3 region has 17 residues. The germline V and J ends were trimmed by 5 bases and 2 bases, with 18 bases remaining between them.

This clone was detected a few times. V and J are TRBV6-1 and TRBJ1-1, with 9 bases matching TRBD1. V lost 1 base, J lost 1 base, and 4 bases stayed unmatched. The CDR3 is 16 amino acids. The germline V gene has CDR1 MNHNS and CDR2 SASEGT. For the CDR3, the DNA is TGTGCCAGCAGTGAAGACAGGGGGCAGGGGAACACTGAAGCTTTCTTT. Amino acids: CASSEDRGQGNTEAFF.

This clone appeared once. This chain links TRBV28 with TRBJ1-1, with D unclear. The CDR3 has 14 amino acids. CDR1 is MDHEN, CDR2 SYDVKM, per germline. Deletions cut 7 bases from V and 4 bases from J, with 16 bases between. CDR3 nucleotides: TGTGCCAGCACCGAAGGATGGGGAGGCACTGAAGCTTTCTTT. Protein sequence: CASTEGWGGTEAFF. Based on the CDR3 plus reference TRBV28 and TRBJ1-1, the full variable domain is DVKVTQSSRYLVKRTGEKVFLECVQDMDHENMFWYRQDPGLGLRLIYFSYDVKMKEKGDIPEGYSVSREKKERFSLILESASTNQTSMYLCASTEGWGGTEAFFGQGTRLTVV.

The chain recombines TRBV10-3 with TRBJ2-1; perhaps TRBD2 as D (6 bases). The V gene lost 11 bases and the J gene lost 7 bases, with 18 bases spanning the gap. This CDR3 contains 13 residues. Germline assignment: CDR1 ENHRY and CDR2 SYGVKD. The CDR3 DNA sequence: TGTGCCCTTTCGCCGGGGGTTAGGAATGAGCAGTTCTTC. Its protein product is CALSPGVRNEQFF.

The chain uses TRBV3-1 (or the pseudogene TRBV3-2) and TRBJ2-3, with 7 bases identical to TRBD2. Germline CDR1 and CDR2: LGHDT and YNNKEL (reference sequence). The ends lost 2 bases at V and 2 bases at J; junction bases unmatched: 4. The CDR3 contains 15 residues. The CDR3 spells CASSQSGGPTDTQYF. The CDR3 DNA follows: TGTGCCAGCAGCCAATCGGGGGGACCCACAGATACGCAGTATTTT.

This rearrangement joins TRBV7-8 to TRBJ1-1, with D tentatively TRBD1 (6 bases). CDR1 is SGHVS and CDR2 is FQNEAQ in the germline V gene. V was pared by 5 bases and J by 0 bases, with 16 bases between. The length of the CDR3 is 16 residues. DNA for the CDR3: TGTGCCAGCAGCCCGCAGGGAGGGGGGATGAACACTGAAGCTTTCTTT. It codes for CASSPQGGGMNTEAFF. Looking up the rest from reference TRBV7-8 and TRBJ1-1 gives the full variable domain: GAGVSQSPRYKVAKRGQDVALRCDPISGHVSLFWYQQALGQGPEFLTYFQNEAQLDKSGLPSDRFFAERPEGSVSTLKIQRTQQEDSAVYLCASSPQGGGMNTEAFFGQGTRLTVV.

The V call is TRBV4-2, the J call TRBJ2-3, with 14 bases matching TRBD2. Trimming at V came to 1 base and at J to 0 bases, leaving 3 bases not matched to a gene. This CDR3 region has 18 residues. Germline CDR1 reads LGHNA; CDR2 reads YNFKEQ. CDR3 nucleotides: TGTGCCAGCAGCCAAGGGACTAGCGGGGGGCCGAGCACAGATACGCAGTATTTT. This codes for CASSQGTSGGPSTDTQYF.

This clone was detected once. The V call is TRBV3-1 (or the pseudogene TRBV3-2), the J call TRBJ2-7; 7 bases match TRBD1. The CDR3 is 16 residues long. Germline trimming cut 4 bases from V and 0 bases from J; bases unmatched to any gene: 9. From germline, CDR1 is LGHDT and CDR2 YNNKEL (reference sequence). The CDR3 loop reads CASSRRPGQTSYEQYF. The DNA for the CDR3 is TGTGCCAGCAGCCGAAGACCGGGACAGACCTCCTACGAGCAGTACTTC.

The V call is TRBV5-4, the J call TRBJ1-6; 8 bases line up with TRBD1. The junction had 5 bases not matched to a gene; V was cut back by 4 bases and J by 8 bases. Germline CDR1 SGHNT, CDR2 YYREEE (reference sequence). The CDR3 extends over 14 amino acids. This CDR3 reads CASSPPGGDSPLHF. CDR3 bases: TGTGCCAGCAGCCCTCCAGGGGGCGATTCACCCCTCCACTTT. Combining the CDR3 with reference TRBV5-4 and TRBJ1-6 gives the whole variable domain ETGVTQSPTHLIKTRGQQVTLRCSSQSGHNTVSWYQQALGQGPQFIFQYYREEENGRGNFPPRFSGLQFPNYSSELNVNALELDDSALYLCASSPPGGDSPLHFGNGTRLTVT.

This clone occurred a few times. This chain links TRBV9 with TRBJ2-3, with 8 positions matching TRBD2. The CDR3 extends over 17 amino acids. V gave up 3 bases and J gave up 2 bases; unmatched junction bases: 11. Germline V gene sequence: CDR1 SGDLS, CDR2 YYNGEE. This chain's CDR3 is CASSALGGRGDTDTQYF. The CDR3 DNA is TGTGCCAGCAGCGCCCTAGGGGGGCGGGGGGACACAGATACGCAGTATTTT.

The CDR3 loop reads CASSSGLAGALSEQFF. Written as DNA, the CDR3 is TGTGCCAGCAGTAGCGGACTAGCGGGGGCCCTTAGCGAGCAGTTCTTC. The chain uses TRBV7-6 and TRBJ2-1; 13 bases map to TRBD2. With 6 bases clipped from V and 10 bases from J, the junction kept 12 bases outside the gene matches. The CDR3 spans 16 residues. CDR1 and CDR2 (germline): SGHVS, FNYEAQ. The complete variable domain, with remaining parts taken from reference TRBV7-6 and TRBJ2-1, reads GAGVSQSPRYKVTKRGQDVALRCDPISGHVSLYWYRQALGQGPEFLTYFNYEAQQDKSGLPNDRFSAERPEGSISTLTIQRTEQRDSAMYRCASSSGLAGALSEQFFGPGTRLTVL.

The J gene is TRBJ2-1, the V gene TRBV5-1; D gene uncertain. Deletions cut 4 bases from V and 9 bases from J, with 23 bases between. The CDR3 is 16 residues long. Looked up from germline, CDR1 is SGHRS and CDR2 is YFSETQ. The CDR3 spells CASSPVRSNTIGEQFF. In DNA form, the CDR3 reads TGCGCCAGCAGCCCCGTCCGGTCCAATACGATCGGTGAGCAGTTCTTC.

The chain recombines TRBV5-6 with TRBJ2-6, with 7 bases that match TRBD1. Germline CDR1 and CDR2: SGHDT and YYEEEE. The CDR3 has 18 residues. V gave up 4 bases and J gave up 1 base; unmatched junction bases: 11. The CDR3: CASSHRQGTHSGANVLTF. The DNA for the CDR3 is TGTGCCAGCAGCCACCGACAGGGTACCCATTCTGGGGCCAACGTCCTGACTTTC.

The chain links TRBV7-2 to TRBJ1-2; 8 bases are shared with TRBD1. The germline CDR1 and CDR2 sequences are SGHTA and FQGNSA. CDR3 length equals 16 residues. V lost 5 bases to trimming and J lost 5 bases; unmatched junction nucleotides: 13. CDR3 coding DNA: TGTGCCAGCAGCCTGCAGACCGGGACAGGACGGTATGGCTACACCTTC. This sequence encodes CASSLQTGTGRYGYTF.

This chain links TRBV19 with TRBJ1-1; D is undetermined. Germline-derived CDR1 and CDR2 are LNHDA and SQIVND (reference sequence). V lost 3 bases and J 10 bases, leaving 15 bases between the germline ends. The CDR3 has 13 residues. Written as DNA, the CDR3 is TGTGCCAGTAGTATTGCCCCACCGAGAAGAGCTTTCTTT. This gives the protein CASSIAPPRRAFF.